Sequencing of this TCR beta chain was carried out in a study of blood T cell repertoires in COVID-19. CDR3 size: 11 residues. Germline CDR1 reads SQVTM; CDR2 reads ANQGSEA. Trimming shortened V by 4 bases and J by 1 base, and 4 bases separated the two germline ends. Authors' processing steps: Researchers report that nucleated cell counts were estimated from reference gene primer amplification. Generated by immunoSEQ multiplex PCR, the TCRdb table keeps only in-frame clones and is missing some. V and J calls and clone size are given by that table; D and trimming were obtained from the DNA. The sample has over 200,000 clones, about nine tenths seen once.

This clonotype originated in a woman aged 55-69 years with acute or convalescent COVID-19. The V call is TRBV29-1, the J call TRBJ1-2; D unresolved. What was sequenced was peripheral blood. The DNA of the CDR3 is TGCAGCGTTGGCGATAACTATGGCTACACCTTC. Translation gives CSVGDNYGYTF.